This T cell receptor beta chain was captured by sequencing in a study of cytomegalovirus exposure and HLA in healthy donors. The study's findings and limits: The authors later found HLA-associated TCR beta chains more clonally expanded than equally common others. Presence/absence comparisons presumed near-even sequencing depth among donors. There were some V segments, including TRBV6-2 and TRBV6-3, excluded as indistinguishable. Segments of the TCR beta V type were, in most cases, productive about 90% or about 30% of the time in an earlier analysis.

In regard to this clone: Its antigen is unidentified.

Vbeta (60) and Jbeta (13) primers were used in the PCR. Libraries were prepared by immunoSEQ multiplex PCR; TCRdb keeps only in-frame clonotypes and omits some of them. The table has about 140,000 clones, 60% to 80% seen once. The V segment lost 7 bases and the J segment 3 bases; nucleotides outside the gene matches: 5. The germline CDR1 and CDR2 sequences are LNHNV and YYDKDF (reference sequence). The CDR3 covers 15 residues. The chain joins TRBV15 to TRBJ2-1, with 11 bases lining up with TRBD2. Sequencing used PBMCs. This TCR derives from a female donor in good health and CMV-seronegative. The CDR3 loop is CATTQTSGIYNEQFF. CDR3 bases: TGTGCCACCACCCAGACTAGCGGGATCTACAATGAGCAGTTCTTC.